The 7 T cell receptor beta chains below come from one sample, sequenced in a study of beta chain features in type 1 diabetes. The sequenced template was cDNA made from the entire isolated RNA. Only in-frame clones appear in the TCRdb table, and some are missing; sequencing was by immunoSEQ multiplex PCR. The sample contains more than 150,000 clones, roughly an eighth of which appear only once. Material: central memory CD4+ T cells from blood. The receptors here all came from a woman under 30 in good health.

The chain carries TRBV7-2 and TRBJ1-1, with 7 bases that match TRBD1. Trimming removed 1 base from V and 4 bases from J; junction bases left unmatched: 15. The CDR3 spans 18 residues. Germline CDR1 and CDR2: SGHTA and FQGNSA. The CDR3 DNA reads TGTGCCAGCAGCTTAGGGTGGCAGGGGGGTGCCTCGGGCACTGAAGCTTTCTTT. Protein: CASSLGWQGGASGTEAFF.

The V call is TRBV7-9, the J call TRBJ2-1; 9 nucleotides match TRBD2. CDR1 SEHNR and CDR2 FQNEAQ come from the germline V gene (reference sequence). The CDR3 is 15 residues long. With V trimmed by 2 bases and J by 7 bases, 6 bases remained unmatched. The CDR3 DNA sequence: TGTGCCAGCAGCTTATGGTCTAGCGGGAATAATGAGCAGTTCTTC. Residues: CASSLWSSGNNEQFF.

The chain carries TRBV10-2 and TRBJ2-7, with 9 bases aligning to TRBD2. Looked up from germline, CDR1 is WSHSY and CDR2 is SAAADI. Unmatched junction bases numbered 5, after V lost 8 bases and J lost 3 bases. The CDR3 loop spans 13 amino acids. CDR3 loop: CASGSGSGYEQYF. CDR3 in DNA: TGCGCCAGCGGTAGCGGGAGCGGCTACGAGCAGTACTTC.

This sequence joins TRBV19 and TRBJ1-5, with D perhaps matching TRBD1 (5 bases). Germline values: CDR1 LNHDA, CDR2 SQIVND (reference sequence). CDR3 length equals 16 residues. Trimming took 7 bases from V and 1 from J, leaving 17 bases between them. CDR3 bases: TGTGCCAGTACCCCGGGGGGTAAAAGGAGCAATCAGCCCCAGCATTTT. Residues: CASTPGGKRSNQPQHF.

The chain recombines TRBV19 with TRBJ1-2; 7 bases align to TRBD1. After removal of 3 bases from V and 8 bases from J, the junction contained 6 bases not matched to a gene. CDR1 is LNHDA and CDR2 is SQIVND in the germline V gene (reference sequence). This CDR3 has 13 amino acids. CDR3 DNA: TGTGCCAGTAGTATGATACAGGGGCACGGCTACACCTTC. Amino acids: CASSMIQGHGYTF.

The CDR3 region is CASSLETQYF. The CDR3 nucleotides read TGTGCCAGCAGCTTGGAGACCCAGTACTTC. This chain uses TRBV6-1 with TRBJ2-5; D ambiguous. V lost 6 bases and J 5 bases, leaving 4 bases between the germline ends. This CDR3 region has 10 residues. Per the germline V gene, CDR1 is MNHNS and CDR2 is SASEGT.

V is TRBV30 and J is TRBJ2-3; D perhaps matches TRBD2 (6 bases). CDR1 and CDR2 (germline): GTSNPN, SVGIG (reference sequence). Trimming left V 2 bases short and J 2 bases short, with 20 bases between. The CDR3 is 17 residues long. DNA of the CDR3: TGTGCCTGGAGTCAAACCAGGGACTTTCTGAACACAGATACGCAGTATTTT. It codes for CAWSQTRDFLNTDTQYF.